Given below is one T cell receptor (beta chain) in context. The antigen this receptor binds is unknown. Within one base of it there is no much larger clone, and no base qualities were kept. Each collaborating institution followed its own protocols to collect whole blood in K2EDTA tubes. For TCRbeta analysis, collaborators shipped samples as frozen whole blood, isolated PBMCs, or DNA extracted from either of those sample types. The data are from a study of blood T cell repertoires in COVID-19 (dated by TCRdb to 2019 to 2021). Concerning the study at large: Samples covering the acute and convalescent phases of COVID-19 were provided by collaborators in the United States, Italy and Spain. Where HLA class I and class II types were available, the types were taken from metadata supplied by the sample provider, not from assay-based typing. The sample metadata nearly always contained a de-identified subject ID, COVID-19 status, age in years and sex. The dataset comprised deeply sampled blood TCRbeta repertoires from subjects exposed to, actively infected with, or recovered from COVID-19. The prospective study material was composed of cDNA or gDNA derived from T cells, B-cell-depleted T cells, or PBMCs. The repertoires were made available in a free public database intended to serve as a resource for research on the immune response to SARS-CoV-2. The samples were drawn from two sources: the first 160 participants of the ongoing ImmuneRACE study, and 1,200 or so subjects contributed by 6 global collaborators. On the study overall, not on this receptor specifically: Clinical and demographic metadata were provided uncurated, with the amount varying by source and participant.

The germline V gene encodes CDR1 MDHEN and CDR2 SYDVKM. The junction carries 12 bases between V and J, which are trimmed by 4 bases and 0 bases respectively. The CDR3 spans 15 residues, from the cysteine through the phenylalanine. Only CDR3 DNA remains: 45 bases, in frame from the first base. TCRbeta CDR3 regions were amplified from genomic DNA using the immunoSEQ Assay, a bias-controlled multiplex PCR. The paper's data handling went like this. The number of nucleated cells in each sample was estimated by amplification of reference gene primers within the assay. Sequence reads were collapsed and filtered to measure the absolute abundance of every unique TCRbeta CDR3 rearrangement. Productive Simpson clonality was computed per sample as the square root of Simpson's diversity index over productive rearrangements. In TCRdb, the immuneACCESS table is reduced to in-frame sequences with V and J assigned. These tables do not hold every clone; where another copy was compared, an unresolved V gene accounts for under half, and the others remain unexplained. That table gives V, J and clone size, and the DNA gave D and trimming. The sample table holds 240,000 or so clones, of which approximately 85% were seen once. In total, the top ten clones hold 9% to 15% of the sample.

The sequenced material came from peripheral blood. Here the chain combines TRBV28 and TRBJ1-1; the D gene lacks a confident call. The TCR originated in a man older than 75 with acute or convalescent COVID-19. The CDR3 loop reads CASSSKQKMNTEAFF. The nucleotides are TGTGCCAGCAGTTCGAAACAGAAAATGAACACTGAAGCTTTCTTT.